This T cell receptor beta chain is drawn from a study of T cell repertoires in aging, cancer and after chemotherapy. Multiplex touch-down PCR with TRB-A/B primers amplified rearranged V-D-J TRB sequences. TCRdb called the multiplex PCR reads again in MiXCR, with one record for every CDR3 protein. Of about 7,800 distinct CDR3 sequences in the sample, about two fifths were seen once. CDR3 size: 14 residues. CDR1 SGHDT and CDR2 YYEEEE come from the germline V gene. The template was genomic DNA from peripheral blood, not RNA. In regard to this clonotype: At one boundary the junction diverges from the germline segment, which might be a read error.

This clonotype was sampled from a human donor with a solid tumor. The chain has TRBV5-6 and TRBJ2-7; D could derive from TRBD1 or TRBD2 (5 bases each). The sequenced sample was blood. Here the CDR3 reads CASSLRGEHYEQYF. For the CDR3, the DNA is TGCGCCAGCAGCTTGAGGGGAGAGCACTACGAGCAGTACTTC.